This entry describes one T cell receptor (beta chain). Per the original data handling: Estimation of nucleated cell counts relied on the amplification of reference gene primers. The assay was immunoSEQ multiplex PCR, and TCRdb's table has in-frame clones only and misses some. V and J calls plus clone size are reproduced from that table; the DNA served to infer D and trimming. Of some 98,000 clones in the sample, almost 85% were seen once. This sample was taken from a study of blood T cell repertoires in COVID-19. For the study at large: Acute and convalescent COVID-19 samples came from the United States, Italy and Spain. PBMCs, B-cell-depleted T cells, or T cells were the source of the cDNA or gDNA that made up the material.

Trimming removed 0 bases at V and 4 bases at J, with 10 bases between. CDR1 and CDR2 (germline): MGHRA, YSYEKL. The CDR3 is made up of 15 amino acids. This TCR was recovered from a man in his 70s with acute or convalescent COVID-19. This chain joins TRBV4-1 and TRBJ1-3, with D unresolved. The sequencing sample was made of peripheral blood. As DNA, the CDR3 is TGCGCCAGCAGCCAAGATGCGGGTACAGGAAACACCATATATTTT. This codes for CASSQDAGTGNTIYF.